This TCR beta chain comes out of a study of T cells in localized non-small cell lung cancer. Trimming removed 3 bases from V and 2 bases from J, with 23 bases in between. Per germline, CDR1 SGHNT and CDR2 YENEEA. This CDR3 has 18 residues. Overall study findings and caveats: Higher blood T cell density went with longer overall survival. Median detection of top 100 tumor clones in adjacent lung was 57 clones.

Assay used: immunoSEQ multiplex PCR; TCRdb lists only in-frame clones, some missing. The repertoire consists of 2,000 or so clones, with approximately 24% occurring once and the leading ten covering approximately 13%. This clone has only a few counts. Its target is unknown. The genes are TRBV11-3 and TRBJ2-7; a weak D match, TRBD2 (6 bases). Sequenced material: normal lung tissue next to the tumor, taken before any cancer treatment. This clonotype originated in a woman aged 40-69 years with stage II squamous cell lung carcinoma. CDR3 nucleotides: TGTGCCAGCAGCTTGAGGACTGTGGGGGGAGCCTATCCCTACGAGCAGTACTTC. Residues: CASSLRTVGGAYPYEQYF.